These 18 T cell receptor beta chains were all obtained from the same sample, sequenced in a study of T cells in Graves' hyperthyroidism and ophthalmopathy. Amplified TCR beta CDR3 regions derived from RNA transcripts. The HTBI primer set served for first-round RT-PCR of the TCR CDR3. TCRdb reprocessed the multiplex PCR reads via MiXCR and lists one record per CDR3 protein. The data hold around 490,000 distinct CDR3 sequences, with 15% to 20% observed a single time. Sequencing was performed on blood. Receptors were obtained from a man aged 35 to 55 with Graves' ophthalmopathy.

The chain joins TRBV5-6 to TRBJ1-1, with D possibly being TRBD1 (6 bases). The length of the CDR3 is 17 residues. Germline CDR1 is SGHDT and CDR2 is YYEEEE. Trimming removed 1 base from V and 1 base from J, with 17 bases in between. The CDR3 loop is CASSLMVQGGANTEAFF. CDR3 bases: TGTGCCAGCAGCTTGATGGTACAGGGAGGGGCGAACACTGAAGCTTTCTTT.

The rearrangement joins TRBV5-1 to TRBJ2-1, with 9 bases fitting TRBD2. Per the germline V gene, CDR1 is SGHRS and CDR2 is YFSETQ. The CDR3 has 13 residues. After removal of 5 bases from V and 7 bases from J, the junction contained 4 bases not matched to a gene. CDR3 bases: TGCGCCAGCAGGGAGCGGGGGGTGAATGAGCAGTTCTTC. It yields the protein CASRERGVNEQFF.

The chain couples TRBV7-9 to TRBJ2-3; TRBD2 matches 7 bases. The germline V gene has CDR1 SEHNR and CDR2 FQNEAQ (reference sequence). CDR3 length equals 16 residues. Losses at the gene ends were 5 bases for V and 6 bases for J; bases not matched to a gene: 14. The CDR3 DNA follows: TGTGCCAGCAGCCCAGACGGGACTACCTTTTCCGATACGCAGTATTTT. It is translated as CASSPDGTTFSDTQYF.

In its sample, this clonotype was seen many times. The chain is built from TRBV7-2 and TRBJ2-5, with 9 nucleotides matching TRBD2. There are 15 residues in the CDR3. V gave up 1 base and J gave up 5 bases; unmatched junction bases: 5. Per germline, CDR1 SGHTA and CDR2 FQGNSA. CDR3 DNA: TGTGCCAGCAGCTTAGGCCTAGCGGGGACGGAGACCCAGTACTTC. Its translation is CASSLGLAGTETQYF.

In its sample, this clonotype was seen a few times. As DNA, the CDR3 is TGTGCCAGCAGTCCTGCTTTGGCTTTAGCGGGAGGGCGAGAGCAGTACTTC. Residues: CASSPALALAGGREQYF. The chain carries TRBV6-1 and TRBJ2-7; 11 bases map to TRBD2. The V and J ends lost 5 bases and 7 bases, in that order; junction bases with no gene match: 16. CDR1 is MNHNS and CDR2 is SASEGT in the germline V gene. This CDR3 comprises 17 residues.

The chain recombines TRBV19 with TRBJ1-2, with D possibly being TRBD1 (6 bases). The CDR3 totals 13 residues. Germline assignment: CDR1 LNHDA and CDR2 SQIVND (reference sequence). The germline V and J ends were trimmed by 6 bases and 6 bases, with 14 bases remaining between them. The CDR3 reads CASSRETGDGYTF. The CDR3 nucleotides read TGTGCCAGTAGCAGAGAGACAGGAGATGGCTACACCTTC.

This clonotype was seen only a few times. V is TRBV11-2 and J is TRBJ2-7; 9 bases map to TRBD1. This CDR3 comprises 14 residues. V trimming: 3 bases; J trimming: 3 bases; junction bases outside the gene matches: 3. Germline V CDR1 and CDR2: SGHAT, FQNNGV. CDR3 DNA sequence: TGTGCCAGCAGCTTTCCGGGACAGGGCTACGAGCAGTACTTC. It codes for CASSFPGQGYEQYF.

This clonotype was observed a few times. The chain recombines TRBV6-2 or TRBV6-3 with TRBJ1-5; the D gene is possibly TRBD1 (6 bases). The CDR3 totals 14 residues. V lost 6 bases and J lost 5, with 14 bases in between. Per germline, CDR1 MNHEY and CDR2 SVGEGT. The CDR3 sequence: CASSARTDYQPQHF. CDR3 nucleotide sequence: TGTGCCAGCAGCGCCCGGACAGACTATCAGCCCCAGCATTTT.

This clonotype turned up a few times. This rearrangement joins TRBV20-1 to TRBJ2-1; D is possibly TRBD2 (6 bases). V was pared by 6 bases and J by 15 bases, with 15 bases between. The CDR3 is made up of 10 amino acids. In germline, CDR1 is DFQATT, CDR2 SNEGSKA (reference sequence). The CDR3 loop reads CSARGVSWFF. The CDR3 DNA reads as TGCAGTGCCCGCGGGGTTAGCTGGTTCTTC.

The chain is built from TRBV7-3 and TRBJ2-3; 7 nucleotides match TRBD2. From germline, CDR1 is SGHTA and CDR2 FQGTGA. The CDR3 is made up of 14 amino acids. Trimming took 2 bases from V and 6 from J; bases not matched to a gene: 5. The CDR3 loop is CASSLGAGSDTQYF. The CDR3 nucleotides read TGTGCCAGCAGCTTAGGAGCGGGATCTGATACGCAGTATTTT.

DNA of the CDR3: TGTGCCAGTCTTCAGACCGGGACTGGGAATTCACCCCTCCACTTT. Amino acid sequence: CASLQTGTGNSPLHF. This rearrangement joins TRBV19 to TRBJ1-6, with D perhaps matching TRBD1 (5 bases). The germline CDR1 and CDR2 sequences are LNHDA and SQIVND (reference sequence). The ends were cut back, 8 bases at V and 7 bases at J, with 18 bases in the middle. This CDR3 region has 15 residues.

This clonotype was detected a few times. The gene calls are TRBV11-2 and TRBJ1-2; no clear D. Germline CDR1 SGHAT, CDR2 FQNNGV. The CDR3 runs 16 residues. The V end lost 0 bases, the J end lost 4 bases, and 15 bases lay between the germline ends. The CDR3 coding sequence is TGTGCCAGCAGCTTAGATTTTGGAGGGATAGCCTATGGCTACACCTTC. This codes for CASSLDFGGIAYGYTF.

The chain carries TRBV18 and TRBJ2-3; 9 bases line up with TRBD1. The CDR3 totals 15 residues. The junction had 4 bases not matched to a gene; V was cut back by 1 base and J by 5 bases. CDR1 KGHSH and CDR2 LQKENI come from the germline V gene. CDR3 loop: CASSPQQGAGDTQYF. The CDR3 bases are TGTGCCAGCTCACCACAACAGGGGGCGGGAGATACGCAGTATTTT.

This rearrangement joins TRBV12-3 or TRBV12-4 to TRBJ2-1; D remains ambiguous. The CDR3 has 15 residues. Deletions cut 5 bases from V and 3 bases from J, with 14 bases between. CDR3 bases: TGTGCCAGCAGTCCTCTGACTGGGAACTACAATGAGCAGTTCTTC. It specifies CASSPLTGNYNEQFF.

This clonotype appeared a few times. The chain employs TRBV28 and TRBJ2-1; possibly TRBD2 for D (6 bases). This CDR3 has 12 amino acids. V was clipped by 5 bases and J by 6 bases, with 8 bases between them. Germline CDR1 MDHEN, CDR2 SYDVKM. CDR3 DNA: TGTGCCAGCAGTCGGGGACTCAATGAGCAGTTCTTC. It specifies CASSRGLNEQFF. The whole variable domain, filled in from reference TRBV28 and TRBJ2-1, reads DVKVTQSSRYLVKRTGEKVFLECVQDMDHENMFWYRQDPGLGLRLIYFSYDVKMKEKGDIPEGYSVSREKKERFSLILESASTNQTSMYLCASSRGLNEQFFGPGTRLTVL.

About this clonotype itself: A read error may explain this, as a much larger clone is one base away. Given the absence of the conserved phenylalanine or tryptophan at the CDR3 end, a read error is likely. The J gene is TRBJ2-2, the V gene TRBV6-1; perhaps TRBD1 as D (6 bases). V lost 5 bases and J lost 0, with 10 bases in between. The CDR3 spans 15 residues. Germline CDR1 reads MNHNS; CDR2 reads SASEGT. For the CDR3, the DNA is TGTGCCAGCAGTATTCGGGACACGAACACCGGGGAGCTGTTTTCT. This codes for CASSIRDTNTGELFS.

The chain links TRBV29-1 to TRBJ2-5; TRBD1 is a possible D gene (5 bases). Germline V lookup: CDR1 SQVTM, CDR2 ANQGSEA. The CDR3 is 12 residues long. Trimming removed 0 bases at V and 5 bases at J, with 7 bases between. The CDR3 here is CSVEEGRETQYF. The CDR3 DNA follows: TGCAGCGTTGAAGAGGGGCGGGAGACCCAGTACTTC.

This clonotype was counted between two and nine times. V usage is TRBV12-3 or TRBV12-4 and J usage is TRBJ2-3; D may be TRBD1 (6 bases). V was trimmed by 2 bases and J by 4 bases, leaving 19 bases between them. This CDR3 comprises 17 residues. The CDR3 sequence: CASSLFPRGEGPDTQYF. CDR3 bases: TGTGCCAGCAGTTTATTTCCCAGGGGCGAGGGGCCAGATACGCAGTATTTT.